The present TCR beta chain was sequenced within a study of cytomegalovirus exposure and HLA in healthy donors. Primers for the PCR totalled 60 Vbeta and 13 Jbeta. This table comes from immunoSEQ multiplex PCR, and its TCRdb copy is limited to in-frame clones, with some not included. Here the sample spans under 200,000 clones, 70% to 80% being singletons. Sequenced sample: PBMCs. The receptor was isolated from a man in his thirties or forties in good health and CMV-seronegative.

The CDR3 bases are TGTGCCAGCAGTGTTACCCTCGGGTCCGGTGAAGCTTTCTTT. It encodes CASSVTLGSGEAFF. The chain recombines TRBV25-1 with TRBJ1-1; no reliable D call. The CDR3 is 14 amino acids. From germline, CDR1 is MGHDK and CDR2 SYGVNS. The ends were cut back, 4 bases at V and 7 bases at J, with 16 bases in the middle.